This T cell receptor beta chain comes out of a study of T cell changes during pregnancy in multiple sclerosis. The CDR3 spans 13 residues. Germline-derived CDR1 and CDR2 are MNHEY and SVGAGI. V lost 6 bases and J 4 bases, leaving 12 bases between the germline ends. TCRdb keeps only in-frame clones here, not all; method: immunoSEQ multiplex PCR. The sample yields fewer than 70,000 clones, almost 95% seen once. This clone has a single count. Here the sequenced sample was CD8+ T cells from peripheral blood mononuclear cells, taken in the third trimester of pregnancy. This chain links TRBV6-5 with TRBJ1-2, with D hard to call. The source is a female donor in good health, enrolled as a control in a pregnancy study. CDR3 region: CASSHRDFYGYTF. CDR3 bases: TGTGCCAGCAGCCACCGGGATTTCTATGGCTACACCTTC.